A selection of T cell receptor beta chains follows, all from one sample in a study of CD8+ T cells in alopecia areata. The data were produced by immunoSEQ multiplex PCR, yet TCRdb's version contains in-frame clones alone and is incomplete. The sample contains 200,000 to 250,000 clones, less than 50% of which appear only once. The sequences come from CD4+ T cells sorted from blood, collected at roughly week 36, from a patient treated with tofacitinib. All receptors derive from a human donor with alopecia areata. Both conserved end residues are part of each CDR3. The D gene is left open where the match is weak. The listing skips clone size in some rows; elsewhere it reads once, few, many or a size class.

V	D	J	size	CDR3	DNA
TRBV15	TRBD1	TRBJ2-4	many	CATSRDLGQVAKNIQYF	TGTGCCACCAGCAGAGATTTGGGACAGGTAGCCAAAAACATTCAGTACTTC
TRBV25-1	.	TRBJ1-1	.	CASSAHTEAFF	TGTGCCAGCAGTGCCCACACTGAAGCTTTCTTT
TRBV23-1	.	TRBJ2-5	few	CASSRWAQETQYF	TGCGCCAGCAGCCGGTGGGCTCAAGAGACCCAGTACTTC
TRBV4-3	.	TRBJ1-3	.	CASSQWSGNTIYF	TGCGCCAGCAGCCAGTGGTCTGGAAACACCATATATTTT
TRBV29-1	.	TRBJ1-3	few	CSVDRRFRQSSGNTIYF	TGCAGCGTTGATCGGCGTTTTAGGCAGAGCTCTGGAAACACCATATATTTT
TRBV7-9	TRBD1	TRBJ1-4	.	CASSYKGTGDEKLFF	TGTGCCAGCAGCTATAAGGGGACAGGGGATGAAAAACTGTTTTTT
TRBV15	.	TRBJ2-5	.	CATSGPASGTQYF	TGTGCCACCAGCGGGCCGGCAAGTGGGACCCAGTACTTC
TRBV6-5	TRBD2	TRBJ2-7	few	CASSYSTSGGLVEQYF	TGTGCCAGCAGTTACTCGACTAGCGGGGGCTTAGTGGAGCAGTACTTC
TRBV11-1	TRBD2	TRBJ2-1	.	CASSSGTSGLYNEQFF	TGTGCCAGCAGCTCCGGGACTAGCGGCCTCTACAATGAGCAGTTCTTC
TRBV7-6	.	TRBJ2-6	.	CASSSSLILSASTSGANVLTF	TGTGCCAGCAGCTCCTCACTCATACTAAGCGCAAGTACCTCTGGGGCCAACGTCCTGACTTTC
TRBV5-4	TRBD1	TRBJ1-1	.	CASSSGQKNTEAFF	TGTGCCAGCAGCTCGGGACAGAAGAACACTGAAGCTTTCTTT
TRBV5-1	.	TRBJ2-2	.	CASSLARDWELFF	TGCGCCAGCAGCTTGGCCCGGGACTGGGAGCTGTTTTTT
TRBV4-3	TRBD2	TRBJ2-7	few	CASSKAGTSGSYEQYF	TGCGCCAGCAGCAAGGCCGGGACTAGCGGCTCCTACGAGCAGTACTTC
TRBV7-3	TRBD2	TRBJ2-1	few	CASSFSGRANNEQFF	TGTGCCAGCAGCTTTAGCGGGAGGGCCAACAATGAGCAGTTCTTC
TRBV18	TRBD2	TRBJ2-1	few	CASSTRTSGSYNEQFF	TGTGCCAGCTCAACGAGGACTAGCGGCTCCTACAATGAGCAGTTCTTC
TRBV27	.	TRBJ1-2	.	CASSLFAGRGYTF	TGTGCCAGCAGTTTATTTGCCGGGAGAGGCTACACCTTC
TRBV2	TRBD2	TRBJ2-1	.	CASSELAGGPDEQFF	TGTGCCAGCAGCGAACTAGCGGGAGGGCCTGATGAGCAGTTCTTC
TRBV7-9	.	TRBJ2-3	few	CASSYAFRRGDTQYF	TGTGCCAGCAGCTACGCCTTCCGCCGGGGAGATACGCAGTATTTT
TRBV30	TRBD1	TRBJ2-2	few	CARDRVNGELFF	TGTGCCAGAGACAGGGTAAACGGGGAGCTGTTTTTT
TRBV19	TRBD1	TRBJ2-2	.	CASRHAGQGRTGELFF	TGTGCCAGTAGACACGCTGGACAGGGAAGGACCGGGGAGCTGTTTTTT
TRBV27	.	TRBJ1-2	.	CASTAFGRSYGYTF	TGTGCCAGCACCGCCTTCGGGCGAAGCTATGGCTACACCTTC
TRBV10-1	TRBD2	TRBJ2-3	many	CASSDLTSGRSDTQYF	TGCGCCAGCAGTGACCTGACTAGCGGGAGGTCAGATACGCAGTATTTT
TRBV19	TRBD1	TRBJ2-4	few	CASLDRAHQNIQYF	TGTGCCAGCCTCGACAGGGCTCATCAAAACATTCAGTACTTC
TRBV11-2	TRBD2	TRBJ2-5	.	CASSPLGLAGVQETQYF	TGTGCCAGCAGCCCCCTGGGACTAGCGGGAGTACAAGAGACCCAGTACTTC